This TCR beta chain was profiled in a study of blood T cell repertoires in COVID-19. Looking at the study overall: In each case, the material was cDNA or gDNA derived from T cells, B-cell-depleted T cells, or PBMCs.

V was shortened by 3 bases and J by 0 bases, with 6 bases between the two germline ends. CDR3 length equals 14 residues. From germline, CDR1 is SGHTA and CDR2 FQGNSA. The data were produced by immunoSEQ multiplex PCR, yet TCRdb's version contains in-frame clones alone and is incomplete. In the table there are around 170,000 clones, around four fifths of which are singletons. This clone showed up just once. Across about two dozen US areas, participants ranged in age from roughly 18 to 95 years. The specimen was PBMCs or T cells enriched from blood (not recorded which). This receptor was taken from a woman aged 45-65 years who had recovered from COVID-19. The gene calls are TRBV7-2 and TRBJ1-5; D is uncertain. In DNA form, the CDR3 reads TGTGCCAGCAGCTTGGGCTATAGCAATCAGCCCCAGCATTTT. Protein sequence: CASSLGYSNQPQHF. Variable domain in full (rest from reference TRBV7-2 and TRBJ1-5): GAGVSQSPSNKVTEKGKDVELRCDPISGHTALYWYRQSLGQGLEFLIYFQGNSAPDKSGLPSDRFSAERTGGSVSTLTIQRTQQEDSAVYLCASSLGYSNQPQHFGDGTRLSIL.